This entry is about one T cell receptor beta chain. Antigen unknown. The data belong to a study of cytomegalovirus exposure and HLA in healthy donors. The overall study: Caucasian-associated ancestry cluster membership applied to about 83% of a few hundred genotyped donors. Findings and limits, study-wide: Judged likely to be a sequencing artifact was a cluster of highly shared sequence variants. For presence/absence analyses, sequencing depth was assumed to be roughly uniform across donors.

This CDR3 region has 15 residues. Germline V lookup: CDR1 LNHDA, CDR2 SQIVND (reference sequence). V shed 7 bases and J 2 bases; nucleotides not matched to a gene: 7. It was with 60 Vbeta and 13 Jbeta primers that the PCR ran. Profiling relied on immunoSEQ multiplex PCR, and the TCRdb table lists in-frame clones only, not all of them. In the table there are about 140,000 clones, around 79% of which are singletons. The chain combines TRBV19 with TRBJ2-1, with 8 bases fitting TRBD2. The specimen sequenced was PBMCs. The receptor was derived from a female donor in good health and CMV-seronegative. DNA of the CDR3: TGTGCCAGTAAATCCCGTAGCGGGACCTACAATGAGCAGTTCTTC. Protein product: CASKSRSGTYNEQFF.